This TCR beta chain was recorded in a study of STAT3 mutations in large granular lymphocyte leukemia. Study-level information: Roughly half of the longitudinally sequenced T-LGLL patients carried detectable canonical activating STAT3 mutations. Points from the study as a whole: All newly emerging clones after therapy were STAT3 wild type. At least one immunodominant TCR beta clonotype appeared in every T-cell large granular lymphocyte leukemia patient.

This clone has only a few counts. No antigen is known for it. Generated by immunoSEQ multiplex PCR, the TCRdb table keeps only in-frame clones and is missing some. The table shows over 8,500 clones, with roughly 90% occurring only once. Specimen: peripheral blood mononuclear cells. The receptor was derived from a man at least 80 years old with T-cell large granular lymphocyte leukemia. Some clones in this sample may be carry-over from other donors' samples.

The CDR3 coding sequence is TGTGCCAGCAGTCAGGGTGATCAGCCCCAGCATTTT. It translates to CASSQGDQPQHF. The chain has TRBV6-5 and TRBJ1-5; D may be TRBD1 (5 bases). The V end lost 5 bases, the J end lost 5 bases, and 7 bases lay between the germline ends. CDR3 length: 12 residues. The germline CDR1 and CDR2 sequences are MNHEY and SVGAGI.